The 2 T cell receptor beta chains below were found in one sample sequenced in a study of T cell responses to AZD1222 COVID-19 vaccine. Clones were read by immunoSEQ multiplex PCR, and TCRdb kept only the in-frame ones, dropping some. The sample has 130,000 or so clones, more than 70% seen once. The sequencing used peripheral blood, collected on day 0 of AZD1222 vaccination. These receptors originate from an adult in good health.

J is TRBJ2-5 and V is TRBV9; tentative D call: TRBD2 (5 bases). The CDR3 is 15 residues long. Looked up from germline, CDR1 is SGDLS and CDR2 is YYNGEE. Trimming removed 3 bases from V and 1 base from J, with 13 bases in between. In DNA, the CDR3 is TGTGCCAGCAGCGCTGGTCGCGGGTTCCAAGAGACCCAGTACTTC. It codes for CASSAGRGFQETQYF.

V is TRBV28 and J is TRBJ1-2, with no clear D. CDR3 size: 16 residues. From germline, CDR1 is MDHEN and CDR2 SYDVKM. V was shortened by 2 bases and J by 3 bases, with 16 bases between the two germline ends. CDR3 in amino acids: CASSLDPDRTDYGYTF. The CDR3, as DNA: TGTGCCAGCAGTTTAGACCCTGATCGTACCGACTATGGCTACACCTTC.